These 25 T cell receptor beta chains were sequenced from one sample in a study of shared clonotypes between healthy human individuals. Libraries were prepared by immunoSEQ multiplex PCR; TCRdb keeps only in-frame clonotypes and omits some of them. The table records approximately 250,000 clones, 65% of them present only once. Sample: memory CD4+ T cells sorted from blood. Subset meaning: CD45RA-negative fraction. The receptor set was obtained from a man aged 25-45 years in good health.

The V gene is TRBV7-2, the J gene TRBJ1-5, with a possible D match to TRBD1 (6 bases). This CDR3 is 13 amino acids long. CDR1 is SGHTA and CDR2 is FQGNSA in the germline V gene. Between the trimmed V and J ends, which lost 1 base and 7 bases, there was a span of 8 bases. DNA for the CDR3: TGTGCCAGCAGCTTAGGGGGGCGGCAGCCCCAGCATTTT. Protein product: CASSLGGRQPQHF.

CDR3 sequence: CASSGGTGSDEQFF. In nucleotides, the CDR3 is TGCGCCAGCAGCGGCGGGACAGGGTCCGATGAGCAGTTCTTC. The chain carries TRBV5-1 and TRBJ2-1, with 9 bases lining up with TRBD1. CDR3 size: 14 residues. V shed 4 bases and J 8 bases; nucleotides not matched to a gene: 7. Germline loops: CDR1 SGHRS, CDR2 YFSETQ.

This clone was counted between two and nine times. The CDR3 reads CASSLETGPEQYF. CDR3 bases: TGTGCCAGCAGCTTAGAAACGGGTCCCGAGCAGTACTTC. The chain combines TRBV11-2 with TRBJ2-7; D is ambiguous. V shed 0 bases and J shed 6 bases, with 9 bases lying between them. The CDR3 extends over 13 amino acids. Germline loops: CDR1 SGHAT, CDR2 FQNNGV.

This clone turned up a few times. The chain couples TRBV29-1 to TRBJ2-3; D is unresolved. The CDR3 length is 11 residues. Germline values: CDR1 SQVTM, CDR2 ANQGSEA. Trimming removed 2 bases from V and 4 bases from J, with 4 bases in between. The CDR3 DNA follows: TGCAGCGTTGAACTGGCAGATACGCAGTATTTT. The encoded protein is CSVELADTQYF.

The DNA of the CDR3 is TGCGCCAGCAGGGGGGGACCGGGACAAGAGACCCAGTACTTC. It is translated as CASRGGPGQETQYF. The rearrangement uses TRBV5-1 and TRBJ2-5; D is perhaps TRBD2 (6 bases). Germline assignment: CDR1 SGHRS and CDR2 YFSETQ. This CDR3 comprises 14 residues. Trimming removed 5 bases from V and 2 bases from J, with 13 bases in between. Full variable domain (rest looked up from reference TRBV5-1 and TRBJ2-5): KAGVTQTPRYLIKTRGQQVTLSCSPISGHRSVSWYQQTPGQGLQFLFEYFSETQRNKGNFPGRFSGRQFSNSRSEMNVSTLELGDSALYLCASRGGPGQETQYFGPGTRLLVL.

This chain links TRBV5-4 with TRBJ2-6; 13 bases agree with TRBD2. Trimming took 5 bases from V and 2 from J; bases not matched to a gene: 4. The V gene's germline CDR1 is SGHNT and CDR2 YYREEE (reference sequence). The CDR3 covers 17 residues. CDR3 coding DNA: TGTGCCAGCAGTCCAGGACTAGCGGGAGCTGGGGCCAACGTCCTGACTTTC. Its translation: CASSPGLAGAGANVLTF.

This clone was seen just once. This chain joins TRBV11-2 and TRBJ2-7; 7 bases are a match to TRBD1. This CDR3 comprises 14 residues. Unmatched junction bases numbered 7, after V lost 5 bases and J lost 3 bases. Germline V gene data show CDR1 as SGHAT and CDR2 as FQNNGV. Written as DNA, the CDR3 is TGTGCCAGCAGCGTTGACAGGGAGTACTACGAGCAGTACTTC. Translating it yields CASSVDREYYEQYF.

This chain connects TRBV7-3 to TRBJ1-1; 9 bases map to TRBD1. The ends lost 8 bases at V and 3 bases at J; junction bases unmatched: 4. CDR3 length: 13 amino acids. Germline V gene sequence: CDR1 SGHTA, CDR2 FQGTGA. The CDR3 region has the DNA TGTGCCAGCGCCGGGACAGGGTACACTGAAGCTTTCTTT. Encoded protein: CASAGTGYTEAFF.

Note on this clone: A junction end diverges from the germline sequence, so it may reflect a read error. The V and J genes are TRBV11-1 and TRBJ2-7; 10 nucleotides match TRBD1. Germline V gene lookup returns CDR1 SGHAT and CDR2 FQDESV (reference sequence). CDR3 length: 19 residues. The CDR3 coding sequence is TGTGCCAGCACTCCGGTGACAGGGGGCCTCGGGGAGGGCTCCAACGAGCAGTACTTC. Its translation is CASTPVTGGLGEGSNEQYF.

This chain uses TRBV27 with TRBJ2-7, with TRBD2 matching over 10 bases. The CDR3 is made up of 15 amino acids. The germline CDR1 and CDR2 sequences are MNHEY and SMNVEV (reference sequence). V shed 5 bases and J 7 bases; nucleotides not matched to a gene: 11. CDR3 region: CASSPLASGSREQYF. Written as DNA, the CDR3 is TGTGCCAGCAGTCCGCTGGCTAGCGGGAGCCGTGAGCAGTACTTC.

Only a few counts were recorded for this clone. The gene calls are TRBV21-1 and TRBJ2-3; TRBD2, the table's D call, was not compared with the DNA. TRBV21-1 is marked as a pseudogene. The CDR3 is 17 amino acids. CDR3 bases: TGTGCCAGCAGCAAAGCCTCAACCAGAGGCCCAACGCGAACGCAGTATTTT. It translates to CASSKASTRGPTRTQYF.

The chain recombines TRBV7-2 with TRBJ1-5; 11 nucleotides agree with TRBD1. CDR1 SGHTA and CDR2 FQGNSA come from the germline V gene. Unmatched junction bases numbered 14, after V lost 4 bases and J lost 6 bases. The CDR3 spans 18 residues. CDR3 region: CASSSSPGTGGSRQPQHF. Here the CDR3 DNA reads TGTGCCAGCAGCTCGAGCCCCGGGACAGGGGGGAGTCGTCAGCCCCAGCATTTT.

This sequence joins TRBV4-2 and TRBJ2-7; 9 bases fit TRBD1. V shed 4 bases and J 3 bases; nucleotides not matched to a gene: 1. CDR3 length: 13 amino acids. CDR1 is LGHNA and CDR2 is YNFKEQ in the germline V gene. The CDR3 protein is CASSRTGDYEQYF. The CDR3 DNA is TGTGCCAGCAGCCGGACAGGGGACTACGAGCAGTACTTC.

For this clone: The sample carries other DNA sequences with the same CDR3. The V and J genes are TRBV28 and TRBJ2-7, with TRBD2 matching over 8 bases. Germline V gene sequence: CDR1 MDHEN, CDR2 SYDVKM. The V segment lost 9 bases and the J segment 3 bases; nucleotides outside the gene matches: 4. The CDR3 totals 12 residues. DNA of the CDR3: TGTGCCAGTCGAGCGGGAGTCTACGAGCAGTACTTC. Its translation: CASRAGVYEQYF.

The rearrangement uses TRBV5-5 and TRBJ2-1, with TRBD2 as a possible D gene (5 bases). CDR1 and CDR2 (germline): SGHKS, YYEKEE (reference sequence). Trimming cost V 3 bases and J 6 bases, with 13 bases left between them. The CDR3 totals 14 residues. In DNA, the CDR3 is TGTGCCAGCAGCTCCGGAGACTACGCCAATGAGCAGTTCTTC. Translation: CASSSGDYANEQFF.

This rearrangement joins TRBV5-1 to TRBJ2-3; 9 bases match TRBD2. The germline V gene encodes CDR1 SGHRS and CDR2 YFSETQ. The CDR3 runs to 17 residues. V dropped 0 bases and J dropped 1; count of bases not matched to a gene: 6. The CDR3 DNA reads TGCGCCAGCAGCTTGGTGACTAGCGGAATACGCACAGATACGCAGTATTTT. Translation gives CASSLVTSGIRTDTQYF.

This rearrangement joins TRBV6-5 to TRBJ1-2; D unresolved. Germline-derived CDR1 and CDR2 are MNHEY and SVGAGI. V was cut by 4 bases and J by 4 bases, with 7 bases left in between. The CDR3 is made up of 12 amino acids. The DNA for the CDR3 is TGTGCCAGCAGTTGGGTACGCTATGGCTACACCTTC. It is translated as CASSWVRYGYTF.

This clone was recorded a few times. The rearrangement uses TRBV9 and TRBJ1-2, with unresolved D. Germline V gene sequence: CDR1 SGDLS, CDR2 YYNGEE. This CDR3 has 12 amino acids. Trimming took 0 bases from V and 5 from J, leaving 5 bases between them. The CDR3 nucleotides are TGTGCCAGCAGCGTAGACCCATATGGCTACACCTTC. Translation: CASSVDPYGYTF.

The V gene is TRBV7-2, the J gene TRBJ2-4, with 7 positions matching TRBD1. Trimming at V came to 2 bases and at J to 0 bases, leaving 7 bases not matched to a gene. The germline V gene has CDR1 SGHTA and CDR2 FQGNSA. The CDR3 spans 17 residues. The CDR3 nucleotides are TGTGCCAGCAGCTTACGGACAGGCGGACTAGCCAAAAACATTCAGTACTTC. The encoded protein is CASSLRTGGLAKNIQYF.

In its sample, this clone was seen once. In nucleotides, the CDR3 is TGTGCCAGCAGTAGATCGGGAGCGTCCTACAATGAGCAGTTCTTC. Translating gives CASSRSGASYNEQFF. The chain joins TRBV5-4 to TRBJ2-1; maybe TRBD2 (6 bases). The V and J ends lost 5 bases and 1 base respectively, with 13 bases between them. Germline CDR1 is SGHNT and CDR2 is YYREEE (reference sequence). The length of the CDR3 is 15 residues.

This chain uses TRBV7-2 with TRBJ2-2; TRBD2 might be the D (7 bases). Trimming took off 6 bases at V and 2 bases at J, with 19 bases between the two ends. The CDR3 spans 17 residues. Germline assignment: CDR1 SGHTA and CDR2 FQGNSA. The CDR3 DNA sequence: TGTGCCAGCAGTTTGGGGGCTCGCGGGAGAAACACCGGGGAGCTGTTTTTT. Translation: CASSLGARGRNTGELFF.

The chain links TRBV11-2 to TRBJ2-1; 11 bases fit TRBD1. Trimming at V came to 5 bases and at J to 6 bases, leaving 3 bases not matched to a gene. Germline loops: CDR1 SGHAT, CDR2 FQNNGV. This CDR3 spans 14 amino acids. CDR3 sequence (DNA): TGTGCCAGCAGCCCAGGGACAGGGGGCAATGAGCAGTTCTTC. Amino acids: CASSPGTGGNEQFF.

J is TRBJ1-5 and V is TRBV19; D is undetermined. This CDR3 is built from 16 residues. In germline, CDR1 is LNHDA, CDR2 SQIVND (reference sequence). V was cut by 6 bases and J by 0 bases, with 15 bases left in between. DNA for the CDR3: TGTGCCAGTAGACAATTCGGGTCCTATAGCAATCAGCCCCAGCATTTT. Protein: CASRQFGSYSNQPQHF.

For the CDR3, the DNA is TGCGCCAGCAGCTTGTTTAGGGGGGCGGGGGAGACCCAGTACTTC. It codes for CASSLFRGAGETQYF. The chain employs TRBV5-1 and TRBJ2-5, with D perhaps assigned TRBD1 or TRBD2 (6 bases each). Germline assignment: CDR1 SGHRS and CDR2 YFSETQ. With 1 base removed from V and 5 bases from J, the gap between germline ends came to 15 bases. The CDR3 contains 15 residues.

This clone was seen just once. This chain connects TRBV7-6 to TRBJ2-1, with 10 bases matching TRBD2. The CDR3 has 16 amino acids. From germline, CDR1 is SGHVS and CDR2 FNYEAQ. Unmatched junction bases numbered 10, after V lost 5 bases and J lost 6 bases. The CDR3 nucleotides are TGTGCCAGCAGCCCCGGCGGGCTAGCGGGAGTCAATGAGCAGTTCTTC. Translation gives CASSPGGLAGVNEQFF.